Following are 7 T cell receptor beta chains from one sample sequenced in a study of T-cell memory formation after mild COVID-19. TCRdb reprocessed the 5' RACE reads via MiXCR and lists one record per CDR3 protein. The sample has roughly 110,000 distinct CDR3 sequences, 22% seen once. The sequenced sample was PBMCs or a T cell subset sorted from them (not recorded which). Source of these receptors: a man aged 18 to 35 who had mild COVID-19 (a few samples of this study predate the infection). Cell type and time point are not known.

Only a few counts were recorded for this clonotype. This chain connects TRBV29-1 to TRBJ2-1; 9 bases map to TRBD2. Germline-derived CDR1 and CDR2 are SQVTM and ANQGSEA. CDR3 length: 13 residues. V was clipped by 6 bases and J by 2 bases; unmatched bases: 2. CDR3 sequence reads: CSVSGGPYNEQFF. The CDR3 DNA follows: TGCAGCGTAAGCGGGGGGCCCTACAATGAGCAGTTCTTC.

There are a few counts of this clonotype. The genes are TRBV10-3 and TRBJ2-7; 9 bases line up with TRBD1. Trimming at V came to 4 bases and at J to 4 bases, leaving 14 bases not matched to a gene. This CDR3 comprises 17 residues. Germline CDR1 and CDR2: ENHRY and SYGVKD. The DNA for the CDR3 is TGTGCCATCAGTGGGGGAAGCGTCGGGACAGGGTGGTACGAGCAGTACGTC. This codes for CAISGGSVGTGWYEQYV.

This chain uses TRBV12-3 or TRBV12-4 with TRBJ1-1; a weak D match, TRBD1 (5 bases). The CDR3 contains 13 residues. The V end was cut by 4 bases, the J end by 0 bases, with 6 bases between. The CDR3, as DNA: TGTGCCAGCAGTTGGGGGGTGAACACTGAAGCTTTCTTT. Translating gives CASSWGVNTEAFF.

The rearrangement links TRBV20-1 to TRBJ1-1; D uncertain. V lost 6 bases to trimming and J lost 7 bases, with 15 bases between them. The CDR3 spans 12 residues. Germline V CDR1 and CDR2: DFQATT, SNEGSKA (reference sequence). The CDR3 spells CSAPPGKREAFF. The DNA for the CDR3 is TGCAGTGCGCCGCCGGGAAAACGTGAAGCTTTCTTT.

Many counts were recorded for this clonotype. The rearrangement links TRBV7-3 to TRBJ2-1; no clear D. This CDR3 contains 13 residues. The ends were cut back, 5 bases at V and 9 bases at J, with 14 bases in the middle. Germline values: CDR1 SGHTA, CDR2 FQGTGA. The chain's CDR3 is CASSPTGVGEQFF. DNA for the CDR3: TGTGCCAGCAGCCCCACTGGGGTGGGTGAGCAGTTCTTC.

The sample holds a few counts of this clonotype. This CDR3 is CSASFGPGNIQYF. Here the CDR3 DNA reads TGCAGTGCTAGCTTTGGTCCGGGGAACATTCAGTACTTC. The genes are TRBV20-1 and TRBJ2-4; tentative D call: TRBD2 (5 bases). V lost 3 bases and J lost 7, with 13 bases in between. The germline V gene encodes CDR1 DFQATT and CDR2 SNEGSKA (reference sequence). The CDR3 extends over 13 amino acids.

This chain connects TRBV6-2 or TRBV6-3 to TRBJ2-1; a possible D gene is TRBD2 (6 bases). Per the germline V gene, CDR1 is MNHEY and CDR2 is SVGEGT. The CDR3 has 14 residues. The ends were cut back, 7 bases at V and 0 bases at J, with 10 bases in the middle. The CDR3 nucleotides are TGTGCCAGCAAGGGGAGGAGCTCCTACAATGAGCAGTTCTTC. It is translated as CASKGRSSYNEQFF.